A single sample is the source of the 14 T cell receptor beta chains below, sequenced in a study of T cell repertoires in cytomegalovirus infection (dated by TCRdb to 2018 to 2020). Antigens for these TCRs are unknown. Taken with the paper, the label for treatment or condition translates to: in vitro stimulation with specific CMV peptide epitopes to enrich CMV-specific T cells. These reads were obtained on an Illumina HiSeq 1500. TCRdb trimmed the raw reads at Q25, called clones with MiXCR and kept productive beta chains. Rows merge per CDR3 protein into single entries with the most common DNA and genes. This sample has about 900,000 distinct CDR3 sequences in its table, and approximately 30% of those were observed once. In total, the top ten clones hold roughly 13% of the sample. The source material was cultured CD8+ T cells from PBMCs, sampled from culture after CMV antigen stimulation. The receptor set was obtained from a human donor in good health (CMV status not recorded). Some clones in this sample may be carry-over from other donors' samples.

The genes are TRBV6-5 and TRBJ2-2; D is ambiguous. Looked up from germline, CDR1 is MNHEY and CDR2 is SVGAGI. The length of the CDR3 is 21 residues. V was trimmed by 2 bases and J by 0 bases, leaving 25 bases between them. CDR3: CASSYTKRGRTFSANTGELFF. DNA for the CDR3: TGTGCCAGCAGTTACACTAAACGAGGACGGACCTTTTCCGCGAACACCGGGGAGCTGTTTTTT.

This clonotype showed up just a few times. This chain connects TRBV6-2 or TRBV6-3 to TRBJ2-1; D is unclear. V was cut by 6 bases and J by 4 bases, with 16 bases left in between. Germline CDR1 is MNHEY and CDR2 is SVGEGT. There are 15 residues in the CDR3. The CDR3 here is CASSPEGSGYNEQFF. CDR3 sequence (DNA): TGTGCCAGCAGCCCCGAAGGCTCCGGGTACAATGAGCAGTTCTTC.

The V call is TRBV7-8, the J call TRBJ2-3; tentative D call: TRBD2 (5 bases). Germline CDR1 SGHVS, CDR2 FQNEAQ. V lost 1 base, J lost 1 base, and 12 bases lay in between. The CDR3 spans 16 residues. The CDR3 DNA follows: TGTGCCAGCAGCTTAGGAGTTAGCGAGGGCACAGATACGCAGTATTTT. Its protein is CASSLGVSEGTDTQYF.

The chain combines TRBV15 with TRBJ1-2; possibly TRBD1 for D (5 bases). The CDR3 is 12 residues long. Trimming left V 11 bases short and J 8 bases short, with 18 bases between. CDR1 LNHNV and CDR2 YYDKDF come from the germline V gene (reference sequence). CDR3 region: CASWGGTDGYTF. DNA of the CDR3: TGTGCCTCCTGGGGGGGGACGGACGGCTACACCTTC.

As to this clonotype: The final CDR3 position lacks the conserved phenylalanine or tryptophan, pointing to a likely read error. The chain combines TRBV20-1 with TRBJ2-3, with 7 bases fitting TRBD2. J gave up 4 bases and V 0 bases, and 7 bases lay outside the gene matches. The CDR3 loop spans 15 amino acids. Germline-derived CDR1 and CDR2 are DFQATT and SNEGSKA (reference sequence). CDR3 DNA sequence: TGCAGTGCTAGAGATCGAGCGGGGTTAGCAGATACGCAGTATTCT. Encoded protein: CSARDRAGLADTQYS.

The V and J genes are TRBV7-6 and TRBJ1-1; tentative D call: TRBD1 (6 bases). CDR1 is SGHVS, CDR2 FNYEAQ, per germline. V was pared by 5 bases and J by 0 bases, with 10 bases between. The CDR3 sequence is 14 residues long. In nucleotides, the CDR3 is TGTGCCAGCAGCACGGACAGTCTGAACACTGAAGCTTTCTTT. Translation: CASSTDSLNTEAFF. Drawing the rest from reference TRBV7-6 and TRBJ1-1, the complete variable domain is GAGVSQSPRYKVTKRGQDVALRCDPISGHVSLYWYRQALGQGPEFLTYFNYEAQQDKSGLPNDRFSAERPEGSISTLTIQRTEQRDSAMYRCASSTDSLNTEAFFGQGTRLTVV.

About this clonotype: This could be a read error, since a much larger clone is one nucleotide away. Since no conserved phenylalanine or tryptophan closes the CDR3, a read error is the likely cause. This rearrangement joins TRBV7-6 to TRBJ2-1, with 13 bases that match TRBD2. This CDR3 contains 19 residues. Per germline, CDR1 SGHVS and CDR2 FNYEAQ. With 1 base clipped from V and 0 bases from J, the junction kept 6 bases outside the gene matches. The CDR3 DNA reads TGTGCCAGCAGCTTAGGTTGGGGACTAGCGGGAAGCTCCTACAATGAGCAGTTCTTG. Its translation is CASSLGWGLAGSSYNEQFL.

This sequence joins TRBV7-4 and TRBJ2-3; D might be TRBD1 or TRBD2, each matching 5 bases. Germline CDR1 SGHVT, CDR2 SQSDAQ. Trimming removed 7 bases from V and 3 bases from J, with 17 bases in between. The CDR3 is 15 amino acids. CDR3 in amino acids: CASTFPGAPTDTQYF. In DNA, the CDR3 is TGTGCCAGCACCTTCCCCGGGGCCCCAACAGATACGCAGTATTTT.

The chain combines TRBV11-3 with TRBJ1-1, with D hard to call. Looked up from germline, CDR1 is SGHNT and CDR2 is YENEEA. V lost 2 bases, J lost 5 bases, and 9 bases lay in between. This CDR3 is built from 13 residues. CDR3 protein: CASSLRRKTEAFF. For the CDR3, the DNA is TGTGCCAGCAGCTTAAGAAGGAAAACTGAAGCTTTCTTT.

This clonotype was seen ten or more times. The chain links TRBV7-3 to TRBJ2-1, with a tentative D call TRBD2 (6 bases). CDR3 length: 16 residues. V was pared by 1 base and J by 8 bases, with 18 bases between. CDR1 and CDR2 (germline): SGHTA, FQGTGA. Here the CDR3 DNA reads TGTGCCAGCAGCTTAAGTCGGCGGGGCCCCGGGGATGAGCAGTTCTTC. Translating it yields CASSLSRRGPGDEQFF.

This clonotype was picked up a small number of times. The chain has TRBV20-1 and TRBJ2-7; 7 nucleotides agree with TRBD2. The J segment lost 3 bases and the V segment lost 0 bases, leaving 2 bases of the junction unmatched. CDR1 and CDR2 from the germline V gene are DFQATT and SNEGSKA (reference sequence). The CDR3 length is 13 residues. CDR3 amino acids: CSARESSGYEQYV. DNA of the CDR3: TGCAGTGCTAGAGAGTCTAGCGGCTACGAGCAGTACGTC.

This clonotype was recorded at least ten times. The chain has TRBV7-6 and TRBJ2-1; weak D call: TRBD1 (5 bases). In germline, CDR1 is SGHVS, CDR2 FNYEAQ. The CDR3 sequence is 14 residues long. V dropped 4 bases and J dropped 7 bases, with 14 bases sitting between them. CDR3 sequence reads: CASSSTGLRNEQFF. In nucleotides, the CDR3 is TGTGCCAGCAGCTCCACAGGTTTGAGGAATGAGCAGTTCTTC. The whole variable domain, filled in from reference TRBV7-6 and TRBJ2-1, reads GAGVSQSPRYKVTKRGQDVALRCDPISGHVSLYWYRQALGQGPEFLTYFNYEAQQDKSGLPNDRFSAERPEGSISTLTIQRTEQRDSAMYRCASSSTGLRNEQFFGPGTRLTVL.

The genes are TRBV7-2 and TRBJ1-4, with unresolved D. There are 15 residues in the CDR3. CDR1 and CDR2 (germline): SGHTA, FQGNSA. V was trimmed by 1 base and J by 4 bases, leaving 10 bases between them. In DNA form, the CDR3 reads TGTGCCAGCAGCTTAGGCGGCAGGTATAATGAAAAACTGTTTTTT. Protein: CASSLGGRYNEKLFF.

The V gene is TRBV19, the J gene TRBJ2-2; D call uncertain. CDR3 length: 14 residues. Trimming removed 2 bases from V and 2 bases from J, with 6 bases in between. Germline CDR1 and CDR2: LNHDA and SQIVND (reference sequence). CDR3 sequence reads: CASSIRLNTGELFF. The CDR3 DNA follows: TGTGCCAGTAGTATAAGGTTAAACACCGGGGAGCTGTTTTTT.